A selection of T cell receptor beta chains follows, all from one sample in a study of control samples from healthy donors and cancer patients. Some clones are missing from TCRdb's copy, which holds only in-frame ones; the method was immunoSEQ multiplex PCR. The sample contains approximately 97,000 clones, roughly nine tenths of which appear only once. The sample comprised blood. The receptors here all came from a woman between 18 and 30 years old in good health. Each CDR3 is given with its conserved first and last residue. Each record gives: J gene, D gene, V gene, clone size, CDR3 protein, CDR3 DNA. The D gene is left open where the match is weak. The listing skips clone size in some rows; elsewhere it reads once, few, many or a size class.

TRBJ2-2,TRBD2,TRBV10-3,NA,CAISEHSTSVRTGELFF,TGTGCCATCAGTGAGCACAGTACTAGCGTCCGCACCGGGGAGCTGTTTTTT
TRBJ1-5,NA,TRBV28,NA,CASSPGQPDQPQHF,TGTGCCAGCAGTCCCGGACAGCCTGATCAGCCCCAGCATTTT
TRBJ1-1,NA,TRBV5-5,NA,CASSLLSEAFF,TGTGCCAGCAGCTTGTTGTCTGAAGCTTTCTTT
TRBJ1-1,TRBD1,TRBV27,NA,CASGQGFYGTEAFF,TGTGCCAGCGGACAGGGGTTTTACGGCACTGAAGCTTTCTTT
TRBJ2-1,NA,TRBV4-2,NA,CASSQGLVGAEQFF,TGTGCCAGCAGCCAAGGACTAGTCGGGGCTGAGCAGTTCTTC
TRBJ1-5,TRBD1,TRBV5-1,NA,CASSTGQGGQPQHF,TGCGCCAGCAGCACCGGACAGGGTGGTCAGCCCCAGCATTTT
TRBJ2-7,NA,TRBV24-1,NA,CATSPGQSSYEQYF,TGTGCCACCAGCCCGGGACAAAGCTCCTACGAGCAGTACTTC
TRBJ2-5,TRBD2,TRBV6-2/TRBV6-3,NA,CASSYTPSTGTSGQETQYF,TGTGCCAGCAGTTACACTCCATCAACCGGGACTAGCGGACAAGAGACCCAGTACTTC
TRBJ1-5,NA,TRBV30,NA,CAWSQGLGLSNQPQHF,TGTGCCTGGTCCCAGGGGCTAGGGTTGAGCAATCAGCCCCAGCATTTT
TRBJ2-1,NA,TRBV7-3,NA,CASSLRSAGLYNEQFF,TGTGCCAGCAGCTTACGGTCCGCGGGACTTTACAATGAGCAGTTCTTC
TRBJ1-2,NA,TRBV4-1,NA,CASSQDSRNRGYGYTF,TGCGCCAGCAGCCAAGATTCTAGGAATAGGGGCTATGGCTACACCTTC
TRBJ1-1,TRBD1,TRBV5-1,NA,CASSLGQGFVTEAFF,TGCGCCAGCAGCTTGGGACAGGGTTTCGTTACTGAAGCTTTCTTT
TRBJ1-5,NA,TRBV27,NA,CASSPGLVAATQHF,TGTGCCAGCAGCCCCGGCCTCGTGGCAGCGACCCAGCATTTT
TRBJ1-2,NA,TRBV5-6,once,CASSTPGIRYDYGYTF,TGTGCCAGCAGCACTCCCGGGATAAGGTATGACTATGGCTACACCTTC